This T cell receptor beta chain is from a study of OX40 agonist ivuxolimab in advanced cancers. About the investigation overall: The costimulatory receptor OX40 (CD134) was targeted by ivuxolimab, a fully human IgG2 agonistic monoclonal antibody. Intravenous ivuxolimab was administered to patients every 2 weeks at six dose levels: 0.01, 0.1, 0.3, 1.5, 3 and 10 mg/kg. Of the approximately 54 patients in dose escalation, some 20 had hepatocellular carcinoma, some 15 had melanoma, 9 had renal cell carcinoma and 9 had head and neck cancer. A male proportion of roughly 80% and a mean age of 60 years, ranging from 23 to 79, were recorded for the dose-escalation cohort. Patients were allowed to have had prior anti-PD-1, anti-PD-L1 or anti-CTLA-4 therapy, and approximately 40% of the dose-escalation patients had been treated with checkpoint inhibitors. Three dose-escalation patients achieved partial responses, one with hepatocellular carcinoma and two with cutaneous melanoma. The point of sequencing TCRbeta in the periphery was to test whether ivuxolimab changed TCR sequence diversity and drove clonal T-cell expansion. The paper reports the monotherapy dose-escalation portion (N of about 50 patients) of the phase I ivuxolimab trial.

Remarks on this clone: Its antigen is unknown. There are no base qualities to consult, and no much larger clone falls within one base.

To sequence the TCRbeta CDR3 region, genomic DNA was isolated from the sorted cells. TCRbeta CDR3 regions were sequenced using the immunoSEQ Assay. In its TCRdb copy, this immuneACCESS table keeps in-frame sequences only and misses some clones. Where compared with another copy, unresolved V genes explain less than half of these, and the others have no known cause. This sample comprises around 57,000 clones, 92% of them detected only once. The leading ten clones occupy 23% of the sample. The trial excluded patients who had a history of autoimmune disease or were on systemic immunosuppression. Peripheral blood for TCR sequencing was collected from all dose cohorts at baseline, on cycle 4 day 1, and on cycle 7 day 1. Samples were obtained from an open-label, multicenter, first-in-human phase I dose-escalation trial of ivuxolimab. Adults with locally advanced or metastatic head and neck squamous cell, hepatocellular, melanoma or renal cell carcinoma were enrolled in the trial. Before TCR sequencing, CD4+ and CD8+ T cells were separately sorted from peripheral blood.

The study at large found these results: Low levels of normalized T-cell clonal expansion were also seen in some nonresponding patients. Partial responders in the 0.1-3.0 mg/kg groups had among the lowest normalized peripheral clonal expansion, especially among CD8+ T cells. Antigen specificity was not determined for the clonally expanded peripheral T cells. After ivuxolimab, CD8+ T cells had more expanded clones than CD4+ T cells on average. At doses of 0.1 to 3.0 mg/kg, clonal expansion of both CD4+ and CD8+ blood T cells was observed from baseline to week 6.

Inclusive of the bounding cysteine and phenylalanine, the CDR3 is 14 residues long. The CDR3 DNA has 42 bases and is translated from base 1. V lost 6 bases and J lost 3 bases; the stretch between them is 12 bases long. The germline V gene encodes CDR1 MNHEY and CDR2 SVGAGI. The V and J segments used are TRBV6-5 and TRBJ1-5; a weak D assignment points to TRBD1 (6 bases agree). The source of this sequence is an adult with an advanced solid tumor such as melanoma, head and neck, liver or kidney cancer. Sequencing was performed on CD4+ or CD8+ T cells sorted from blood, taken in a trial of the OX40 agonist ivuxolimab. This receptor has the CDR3 CASRETGLNQPQHF. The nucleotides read TGTGCCAGCAGAGAGACAGGCCTCAATCAGCCCCAGCATTTT.